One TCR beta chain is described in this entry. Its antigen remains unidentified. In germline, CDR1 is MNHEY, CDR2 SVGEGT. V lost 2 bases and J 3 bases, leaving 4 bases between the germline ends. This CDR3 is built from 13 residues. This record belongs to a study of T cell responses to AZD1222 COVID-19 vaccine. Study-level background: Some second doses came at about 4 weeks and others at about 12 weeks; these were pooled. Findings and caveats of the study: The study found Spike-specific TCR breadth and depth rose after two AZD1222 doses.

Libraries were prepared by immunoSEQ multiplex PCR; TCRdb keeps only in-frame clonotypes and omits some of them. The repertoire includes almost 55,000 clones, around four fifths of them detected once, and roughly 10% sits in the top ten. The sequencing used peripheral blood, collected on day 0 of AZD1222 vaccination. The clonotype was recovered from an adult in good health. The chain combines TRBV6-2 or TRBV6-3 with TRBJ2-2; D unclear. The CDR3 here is CASSYRDTGELFF. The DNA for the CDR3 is TGTGCCAGCAGTTACCGGGACACCGGGGAGCTGTTTTTT.